Listed below are T cell receptor beta chains from one sample, sequenced in a study of control samples from healthy donors and cancer patients. Produced via immunoSEQ multiplex PCR; TCRdb's table is partial and in-frame only. The data show about 29,000 clones, with 70% to 90% seen just once and about 3.9% held by the top ten. Input material: formalin-fixed, paraffin-embedded tissue. The receptor set was obtained from a female donor with melanoma. Both conserved end residues are part of each CDR3. Fields, in order: D gene, clone size, V gene, J gene, CDR3 protein, CDR3 DNA. The D gene is left open where the match is weak. Clone size is shown for a subset of rows, as once, few, many or a class of expanded clone.

D gene: .
clone size: .
V gene: TRBV25-1
J gene: TRBJ1-4
CDR3 protein: CASSSTGFKEKLFF
CDR3 DNA: TGTGCCAGCAGTTCCACAGGGTTTAAAGAAAAACTGTTTTTT

D gene: .
clone size: .
V gene: TRBV9
J gene: TRBJ2-1
CDR3 protein: CASSVVHNEQFF
CDR3 DNA: TGTGCCAGCAGCGTAGTGCACAATGAGCAGTTCTTC

D gene: .
clone size: .
V gene: TRBV18
J gene: TRBJ2-7
CDR3 protein: CASSPPGFYEQYF
CDR3 DNA: TGTGCCAGCTCACCTCCAGGTTTCTACGAGCAGTACTTC

D gene: TRBD1
clone size: once
V gene: TRBV13
J gene: TRBJ2-7
CDR3 protein: CASSFDRASYEQYF
CDR3 DNA: TGTGCCAGCAGCTTTGACAGGGCCTCCTACGAGCAGTACTTC

D gene: TRBD1
clone size: .
V gene: TRBV29-1
J gene: TRBJ1-6
CDR3 protein: CSIRDRNNSPLHF
CDR3 DNA: TGCAGCATCCGGGACAGAAATAATTCACCCCTCCACTTT

D gene: .
clone size: .
V gene: TRBV5-1
J gene: TRBJ1-1
CDR3 protein: CASSLDSGNTEAFF
CDR3 DNA: TGCGCCAGCAGCTTGGACTCGGGGAACACTGAAGCTTTCTTT

D gene: .
clone size: once
V gene: TRBV21-1
J gene: TRBJ2-3
CDR3 protein: CASSKVYFFSTDTQYF
CDR3 DNA: TGTGCCAGCAGCAAAGTTTACTTCTTCAGCACAGATACGCAGTATTTT

D gene: .
clone size: .
V gene: TRBV4-2
J gene: TRBJ1-1
CDR3 protein: CASSQEQLNTEAFF
CDR3 DNA: TGTGCCAGCAGCCAAGAACAGCTGAACACTGAAGCTTTCTTT

D gene: TRBD2
clone size: .
V gene: TRBV2
J gene: TRBJ2-3
CDR3 protein: CASRWTSGRTDTQYF
CDR3 DNA: TGTGCCAGCAGATGGACTAGCGGGAGAACAGATACGCAGTATTTT

D gene: .
clone size: once
V gene: TRBV4-1
J gene: TRBJ1-3
CDR3 protein: CASSQDRAGGNTIYF
CDR3 DNA: TGCGCCAGCAGCCAAGACAGGGCTGGTGGAAACACCATATATTTT

D gene: .
clone size: .
V gene: TRBV4-1
J gene: TRBJ2-7
CDR3 protein: CVSSQEPPGTFFYEQYF
CDR3 DNA: TGCGTCAGCAGCCAAGAGCCCCCCGGGACATTTTTCTACGAGCAGTACTTC

D gene: .
clone size: .
V gene: TRBV4-3
J gene: TRBJ1-2
CDR3 protein: CASSQDLGGLGYTF
CDR3 DNA: TGCGCCAGCAGCCAAGATCTGGGGGGTCTTGGCTACACCTTC

D gene: .
clone size: few
V gene: TRBV7-9
J gene: TRBJ2-1
CDR3 protein: CATGSGFPYNEQFF
CDR3 DNA: TGTGCCACCGGAAGCGGATTCCCCTACAATGAGCAGTTCTTC

D gene: TRBD2
clone size: .
V gene: TRBV2
J gene: TRBJ2-7
CDR3 protein: CASSLGTSGSSHEQYF
CDR3 DNA: TGTGCCAGCAGCCTCGGGACTAGCGGGAGTAGTCACGAGCAGTACTTC

D gene: .
clone size: .
V gene: TRBV7-9
J gene: TRBJ2-3
CDR3 protein: CASSPRRLAATDTQYF
CDR3 DNA: TGTGCCAGCAGCCCCCGGCGATTAGCGGCCACAGATACGCAGTATTTT

D gene: .
clone size: .
V gene: TRBV4-1
J gene: TRBJ1-5
CDR3 protein: CASSQGRGGTSNQPQHF
CDR3 DNA: TGCGCCAGCAGCCAAGGGCGGGGCGGTACGAGCAATCAGCCCCAGCATTTT

D gene: .
clone size: .
V gene: TRBV7-2
J gene: TRBJ2-1
CDR3 protein: CASSPGPLNEQFF
CDR3 DNA: TGTGCCAGCAGTCCCGGGCCCTTAAATGAGCAGTTCTTC

D gene: TRBD1
clone size: once
V gene: TRBV19
J gene: TRBJ1-4
CDR3 protein: CASSADRVGEKLFF
CDR3 DNA: TGTGCCAGTAGTGCAGACAGGGTCGGTGAAAAACTGTTTTTT

D gene: .
clone size: .
V gene: TRBV18
J gene: TRBJ1-1
CDR3 protein: CASSPFIGRGGTEAFF
CDR3 DNA: TGTGCCAGCTCACCATTCATCGGTCGGGGGGGCACTGAAGCTTTCTTT

D gene: .
clone size: .
V gene: TRBV5-1
J gene: TRBJ1-1
CDR3 protein: CASSSSGERGTEAFF
CDR3 DNA: TGCGCCAGCAGCTCCTCAGGGGAACGGGGCACTGAAGCTTTCTTT

D gene: TRBD1
clone size: .
V gene: TRBV6-6
J gene: TRBJ1-2
CDR3 protein: CASSFGQGDPYGYTF
CDR3 DNA: TGTGCCAGCAGTTTTGGACAGGGGGACCCATATGGCTACACCTTC

D gene: .
clone size: .
V gene: TRBV19
J gene: TRBJ1-5
CDR3 protein: CASSIVFSNQPQHF
CDR3 DNA: TGTGCCAGTAGTATAGTTTTCAGTAATCAACCCCAGCATTTT

D gene: .
clone size: .
V gene: TRBV28
J gene: TRBJ1-2
CDR3 protein: CASSLAEYNNYGYTF
CDR3 DNA: TGTGCCAGCAGTTTGGCGGAATATAATAACTATGGCTACACCTTC

D gene: TRBD1
clone size: .
V gene: TRBV4-1
J gene: TRBJ2-2
CDR3 protein: CASSQAGTGEAGELFF
CDR3 DNA: TGCGCCAGCAGCCAAGCTGGGACAGGGGAGGCCGGGGAGCTGTTTTTT